This paragraph reports one T cell receptor beta chain. These data belong to a study of somatic mutations in cytotoxic T cells in rheumatoid arthritis. Profiling relied on immunoSEQ multiplex PCR, and the TCRdb table lists in-frame clones only, not all of them. The sample shows approximately 20,000 clones, roughly four fifths of them seen only once. From germline, CDR1 is MGHRA and CDR2 YSYEKL. Deletions cut 3 bases from V and 3 bases from J, with 21 bases between. The CDR3 runs 17 residues. This TCR came from a man between 18 and 35 years old with rheumatoid arthritis. The specimen was CD8+ T cells sorted from blood. V and J are TRBV4-1 and TRBJ2-7, with D possibly called TRBD1 or TRBD2 (5 bases each). CDR3 protein: CASSQTFLRDPIYEQYF. The CDR3 DNA reads TGCGCCAGCAGCCAGACCTTTCTCCGGGACCCAATCTACGAGCAGTACTTC.